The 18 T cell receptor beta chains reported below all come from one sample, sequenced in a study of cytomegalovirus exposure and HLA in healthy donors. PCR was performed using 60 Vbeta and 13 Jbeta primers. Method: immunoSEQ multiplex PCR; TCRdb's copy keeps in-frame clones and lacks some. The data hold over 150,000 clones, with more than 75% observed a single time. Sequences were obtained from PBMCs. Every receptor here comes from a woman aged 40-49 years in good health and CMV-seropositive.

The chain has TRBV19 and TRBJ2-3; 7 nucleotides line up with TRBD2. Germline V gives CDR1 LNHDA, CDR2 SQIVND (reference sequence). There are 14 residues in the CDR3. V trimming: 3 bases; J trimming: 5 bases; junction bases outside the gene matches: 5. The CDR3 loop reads CASSMGGGRDTQYF. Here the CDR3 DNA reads TGTGCCAGTAGTATGGGCGGGGGTAGAGATACGCAGTATTTT.

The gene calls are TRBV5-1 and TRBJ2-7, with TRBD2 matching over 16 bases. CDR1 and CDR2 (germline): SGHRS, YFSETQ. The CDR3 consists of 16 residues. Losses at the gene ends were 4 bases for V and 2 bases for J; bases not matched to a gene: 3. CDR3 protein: CASSPGLAGGTYEQYF. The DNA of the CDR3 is TGCGCCAGCAGCCCGGGACTAGCGGGAGGGACCTACGAGCAGTACTTC.

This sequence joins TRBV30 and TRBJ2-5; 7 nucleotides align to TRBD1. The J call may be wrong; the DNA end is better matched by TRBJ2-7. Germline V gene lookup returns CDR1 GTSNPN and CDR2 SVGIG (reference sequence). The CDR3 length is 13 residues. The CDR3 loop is CAWSTGQPSEQYF. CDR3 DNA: TGTGCCTGGAGTACGGGACAGCCTAGCGAGCAGTACTTC.

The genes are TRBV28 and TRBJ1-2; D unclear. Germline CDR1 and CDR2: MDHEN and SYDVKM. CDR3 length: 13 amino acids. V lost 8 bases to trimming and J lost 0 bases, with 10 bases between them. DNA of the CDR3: TGTGCCAGCGGACTTAAAACTAACTATGGCTACACCTTC. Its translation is CASGLKTNYGYTF.

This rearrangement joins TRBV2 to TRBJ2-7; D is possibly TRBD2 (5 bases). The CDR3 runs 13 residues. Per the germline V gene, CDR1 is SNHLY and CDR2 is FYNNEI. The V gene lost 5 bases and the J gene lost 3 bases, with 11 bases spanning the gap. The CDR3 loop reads CASSRAEVYEQYF. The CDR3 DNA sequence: TGTGCCAGCAGTAGAGCGGAGGTCTACGAGCAGTACTTC.

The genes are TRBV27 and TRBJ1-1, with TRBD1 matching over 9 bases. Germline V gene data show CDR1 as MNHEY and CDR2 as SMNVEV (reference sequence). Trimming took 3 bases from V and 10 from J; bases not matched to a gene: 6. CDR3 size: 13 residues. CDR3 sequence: CASSFDRGLVAFF. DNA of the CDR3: TGTGCCAGCAGTTTTGACAGGGGGTTAGTAGCTTTCTTT.

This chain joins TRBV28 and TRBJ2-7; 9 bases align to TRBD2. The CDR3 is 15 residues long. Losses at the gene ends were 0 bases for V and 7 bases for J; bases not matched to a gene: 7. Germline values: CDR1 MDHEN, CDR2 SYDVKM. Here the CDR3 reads CASSLWSSGSLEQYF. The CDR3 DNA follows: TGTGCCAGCAGTTTATGGAGTAGCGGGAGCTTAGAGCAGTACTTC.

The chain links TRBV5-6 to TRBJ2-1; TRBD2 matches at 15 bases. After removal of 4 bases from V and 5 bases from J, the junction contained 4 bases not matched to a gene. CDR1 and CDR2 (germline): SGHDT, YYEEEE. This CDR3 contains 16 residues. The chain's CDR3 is CASSPGLAGGNNEQFF. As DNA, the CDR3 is TGTGCCAGCAGCCCGGGACTAGCGGGAGGTAACAATGAGCAGTTCTTC. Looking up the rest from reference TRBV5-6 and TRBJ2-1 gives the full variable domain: DAGVTQSPTHLIKTRGQQVTLRCSPKSGHDTVSWYQQALGQGPQFIFQYYEEEERQRGNFPDRFSGHQFPNYSSELNVNALLLGDSALYLCASSPGLAGGNNEQFFGPGTRLTVL.

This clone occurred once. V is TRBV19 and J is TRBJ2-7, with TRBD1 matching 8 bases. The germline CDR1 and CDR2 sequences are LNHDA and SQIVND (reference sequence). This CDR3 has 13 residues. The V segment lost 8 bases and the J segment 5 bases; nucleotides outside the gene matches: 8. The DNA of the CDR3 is TGTGCCAGTGGCCGGGACAGGTTCGACGAGCAGTACTTC. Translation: CASGRDRFDEQYF. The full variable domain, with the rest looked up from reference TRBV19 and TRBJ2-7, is DGGITQSPKYLFRKEGQNVTLSCEQNLNHDAMYWYRQDPGQGLRLIYYSQIVNDFQKGDIAEGYSVSREKKESFPLTVTSAQKNPTAFYLCASGRDRFDEQYFGPGTRLTVT.

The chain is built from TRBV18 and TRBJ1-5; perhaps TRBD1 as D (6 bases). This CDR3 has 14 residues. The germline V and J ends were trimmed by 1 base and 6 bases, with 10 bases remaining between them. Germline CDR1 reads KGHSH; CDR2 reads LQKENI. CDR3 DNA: TGTGCCAGCTCACCACAACCAGGGGTTCAGCCCCAGCATTTT. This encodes CASSPQPGVQPQHF.

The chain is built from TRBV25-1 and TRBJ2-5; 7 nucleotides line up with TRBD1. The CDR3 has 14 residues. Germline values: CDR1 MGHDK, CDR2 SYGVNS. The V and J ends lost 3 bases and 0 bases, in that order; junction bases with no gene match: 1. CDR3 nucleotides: TGTGCCAGCAGTGAGGGACAGTACCAAGAGACCCAGTACTTC. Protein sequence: CASSEGQYQETQYF.

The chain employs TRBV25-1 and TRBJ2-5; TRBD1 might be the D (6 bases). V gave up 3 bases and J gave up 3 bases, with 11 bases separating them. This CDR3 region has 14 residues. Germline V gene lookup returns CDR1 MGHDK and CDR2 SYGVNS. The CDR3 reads CASSEPGHKETQYF. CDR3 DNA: TGTGCCAGCAGTGAGCCGGGACATAAAGAGACCCAGTACTTC.

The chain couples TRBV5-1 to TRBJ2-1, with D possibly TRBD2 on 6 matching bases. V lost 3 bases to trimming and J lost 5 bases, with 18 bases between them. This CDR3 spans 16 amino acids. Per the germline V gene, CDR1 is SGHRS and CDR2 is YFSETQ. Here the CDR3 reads CASSSLLAPANNEQFF. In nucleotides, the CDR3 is TGCGCCAGCAGCTCTCTACTAGCCCCAGCAAACAATGAGCAGTTCTTC.

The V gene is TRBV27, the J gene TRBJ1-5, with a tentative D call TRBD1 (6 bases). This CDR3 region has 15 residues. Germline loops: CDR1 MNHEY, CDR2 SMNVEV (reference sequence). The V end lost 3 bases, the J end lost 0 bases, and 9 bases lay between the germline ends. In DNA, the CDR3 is TGTGCCAGCAGTTTCAACAGGGATAGCAATCAGCCCCAGCATTTT. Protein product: CASSFNRDSNQPQHF.

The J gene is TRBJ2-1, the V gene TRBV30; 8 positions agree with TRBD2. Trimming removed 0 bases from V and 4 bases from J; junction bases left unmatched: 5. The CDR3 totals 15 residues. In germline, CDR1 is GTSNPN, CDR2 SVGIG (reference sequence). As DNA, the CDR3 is TGTGCCTGGAGTGTAGATAGCGGGATTTACAATGAGCAGTTCTTC. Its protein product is CAWSVDSGIYNEQFF.

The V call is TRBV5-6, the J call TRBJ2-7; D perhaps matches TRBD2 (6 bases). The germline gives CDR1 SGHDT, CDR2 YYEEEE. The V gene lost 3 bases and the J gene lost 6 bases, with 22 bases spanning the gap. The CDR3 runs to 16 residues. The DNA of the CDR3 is TGTGCCAGCAGCTGGGGGGACCGTCCTCGGAGTGCCGAGCAGTACTTC. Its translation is CASSWGDRPRSAEQYF.

CDR3 DNA sequence: TGTGCCAGCAGCTGGGGGGGCGGCAGAACTAATGAAAAACTGTTTTTT. Its translation: CASSWGGGRTNEKLFF. The chain has TRBV5-4 and TRBJ1-4, with D perhaps TRBD1 (6 bases). Germline lookup yields CDR1 SGHNT and CDR2 YYREEE (reference sequence). Trimming took 3 bases from V and 1 from J, leaving 13 bases between them. This CDR3 contains 16 residues.

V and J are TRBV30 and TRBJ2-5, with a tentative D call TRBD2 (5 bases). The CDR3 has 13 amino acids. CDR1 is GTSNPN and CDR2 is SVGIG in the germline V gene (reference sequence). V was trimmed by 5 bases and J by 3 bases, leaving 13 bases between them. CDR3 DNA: TGTGCCTGGTCGACTATGGGGAAAGAGACCCAGTACTTC. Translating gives CAWSTMGKETQYF.